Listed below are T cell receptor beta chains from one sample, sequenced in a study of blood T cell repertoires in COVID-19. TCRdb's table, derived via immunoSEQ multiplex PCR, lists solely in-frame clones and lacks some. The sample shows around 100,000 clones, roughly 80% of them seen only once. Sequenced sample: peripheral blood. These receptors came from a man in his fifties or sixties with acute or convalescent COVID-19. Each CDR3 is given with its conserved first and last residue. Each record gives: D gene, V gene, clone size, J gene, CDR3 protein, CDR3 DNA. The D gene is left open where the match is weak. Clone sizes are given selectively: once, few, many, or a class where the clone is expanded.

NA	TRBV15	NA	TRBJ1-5	CATSRGGRGVGSNQPQHF	TGTGCCACCAGCAGAGGTGGTCGGGGGGTTGGTAGCAATCAGCCCCAGCATTTT
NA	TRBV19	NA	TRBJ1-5	CASTLGGPPGAQHF	TGTGCCAGTACCTTGGGGGGGCCTCCTGGGGCCCAGCATTTT
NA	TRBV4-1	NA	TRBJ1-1	CASSPSGSNPPGTEAFF	TGCGCCAGCAGCCCTTCGGGGTCCAACCCCCCGGGGACTGAAGCTTTCTTT
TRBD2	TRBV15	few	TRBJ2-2	CATAGGPHGELFF	TGTGCCACTGCGGGGGGGCCTCACGGGGAGCTGTTTTTT
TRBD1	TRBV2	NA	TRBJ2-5	CASTQRAGGSETQYF	TGTGCCAGCACTCAAAGGGCAGGGGGCTCGGAGACCCAGTACTTC
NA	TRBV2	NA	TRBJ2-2	CASLEGPGRTGELFF	TGTGCCAGCCTCGAGGGCCCCGGGCGCACCGGGGAGCTGTTTTTT
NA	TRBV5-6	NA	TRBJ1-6	CASSLVAGIGSPLHF	TGTGCCAGCAGCTTGGTGGCCGGGATTGGATCACCCCTCCACTTT
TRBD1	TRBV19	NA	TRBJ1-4	CASSAVTGSEKLFF	TGTGCCAGTAGTGCCGTGACAGGGAGTGAAAAACTGTTTTTT
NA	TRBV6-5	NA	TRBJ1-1	CASYFAGATEAFF	TGTGCCAGTTACTTCGCAGGGGCCACTGAAGCTTTCTTT
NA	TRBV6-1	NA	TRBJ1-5	CASSAYHRVPNQPQHF	TGTGCCAGCAGTGCGTACCACAGGGTACCCAATCAGCCCCAGCATTTT
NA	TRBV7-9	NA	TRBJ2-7	CASSASLNEQYF	TGTGCCAGCAGCGCCAGTCTCAACGAGCAGTACTTC
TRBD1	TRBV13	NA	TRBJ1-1	CASSSRQGIGTEAFF	TGTGCCAGCAGCTCGCGACAGGGGATAGGGACTGAAGCTTTCTTT
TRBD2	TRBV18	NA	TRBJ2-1	CASLHRSSGSSYNEQFF	TGTGCCAGCTTACACCGATCTAGCGGGAGCTCCTACAATGAGCAGTTCTTC
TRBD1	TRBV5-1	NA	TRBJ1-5	CASSLGDRGSQPQHF	TGCGCCAGCAGCTTGGGCGACAGGGGGTCCCAGCCCCAGCATTTT
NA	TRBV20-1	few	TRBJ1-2	CSASRSYGYTF	TGCAGTGCTAGTCGGTCCTATGGCTACACCTTC
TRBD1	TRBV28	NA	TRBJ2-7	CASSSPGQGVNEQYF	TGTGCCAGCAGTTCGCCGGGACAGGGAGTCAACGAGCAGTACTTC
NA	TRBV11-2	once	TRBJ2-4	CASSPNDRFGNIQYF	TGTGCCAGCAGCCCTAATGACAGGTTCGGAAACATTCAGTACTTC
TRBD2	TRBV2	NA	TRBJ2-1	CASTPTTSGQGVGQFF	TGTGCCAGCACTCCGACGACTAGCGGGCAGGGCGTGGGGCAGTTCTTC
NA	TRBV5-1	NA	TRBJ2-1	CASSLVPAYNEQFF	TGCGCCAGCAGCTTGGTACCAGCCTACAATGAGCAGTTCTTC
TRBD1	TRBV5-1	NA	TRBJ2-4	CASSFRDRENIQYF	TGCGCCAGCAGCTTCCGGGACAGGGAAAACATTCAGTACTTC
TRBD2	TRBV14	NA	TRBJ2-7	CASSGLAGLSGQYF	TGTGCCAGCAGCGGACTAGCGGGATTGTCAGGGCAGTACTTC
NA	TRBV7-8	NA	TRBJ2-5	CASSLEPRKTQYF	TGTGCCAGCAGCTTAGAACCGAGGAAGACCCAGTACTTC
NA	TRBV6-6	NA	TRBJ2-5	CASSRNSGETQYF	TGTGCCAGCAGTCGGAATAGCGGAGAGACCCAGTACTTC
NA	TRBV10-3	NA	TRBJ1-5	CAISGDTQNQPQHF	TGTGCCATCAGTGGGGACACCCAGAATCAGCCCCAGCATTTT
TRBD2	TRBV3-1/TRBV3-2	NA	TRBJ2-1	CASSQVKLAGELNEQFF	TGTGCCAGCAGCCAAGTCAAACTAGCGGGAGAACTTAATGAGCAGTTCTTC
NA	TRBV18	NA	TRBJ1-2	CASTQQGTGYTF	TGTGCCAGCACCCAACAGGGAACGGGCTACACCTTC
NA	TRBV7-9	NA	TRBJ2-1	CASSRGGENEQFF	TGTGCCAGCAGCCGCGGCGGGGAGAATGAGCAGTTCTTC
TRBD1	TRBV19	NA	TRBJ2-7	CASSPSTGLGTYEQYF	TGTGCCAGTAGTCCGTCGACAGGGCTGGGTACCTACGAGCAGTACTTC
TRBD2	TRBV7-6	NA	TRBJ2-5	CASSGVRAGEVGTQYF	TGTGCCAGCAGCGGCGTGCGGGCGGGAGAGGTTGGGACCCAGTACTTC